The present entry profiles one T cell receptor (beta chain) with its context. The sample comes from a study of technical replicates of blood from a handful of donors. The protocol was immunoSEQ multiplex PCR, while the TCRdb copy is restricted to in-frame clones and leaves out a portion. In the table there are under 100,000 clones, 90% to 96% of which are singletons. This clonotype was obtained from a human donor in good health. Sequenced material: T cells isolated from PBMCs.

Written as DNA, the CDR3 is TGTGCCAGCAGCATGGGACAGGTCACACGGGAGCAGTACTTC. Translated, it gives CASSMGQVTREQYF. The chain couples TRBV6-5 to TRBJ2-7, with TRBD1 matching over 8 bases. Germline assignment: CDR1 MNHEY and CDR2 SVGAGI. The length of the CDR3 is 14 residues. V trimming: 6 bases; J trimming: 7 bases; junction bases outside the gene matches: 11.